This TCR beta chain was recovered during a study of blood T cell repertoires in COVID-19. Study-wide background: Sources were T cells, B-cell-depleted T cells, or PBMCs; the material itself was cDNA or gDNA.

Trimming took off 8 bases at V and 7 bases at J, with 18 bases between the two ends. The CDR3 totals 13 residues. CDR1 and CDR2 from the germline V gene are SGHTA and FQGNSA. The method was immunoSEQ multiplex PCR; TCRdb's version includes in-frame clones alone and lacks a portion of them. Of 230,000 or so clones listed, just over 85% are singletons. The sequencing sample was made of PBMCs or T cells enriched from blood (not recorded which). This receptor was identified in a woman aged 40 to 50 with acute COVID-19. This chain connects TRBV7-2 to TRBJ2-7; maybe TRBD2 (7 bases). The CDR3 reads CASWGGPFGEQYF. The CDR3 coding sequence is TGTGCCAGCTGGGGGGGGCCTTTTGGGGAGCAGTACTTC. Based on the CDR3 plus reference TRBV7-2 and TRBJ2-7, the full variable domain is GAGVSQSPSNKVTEKGKDVELRCDPISGHTALYWYRQSLGQGLEFLIYFQGNSAPDKSGLPSDRFSAERTGGSVSTLTIQRTQQEDSAVYLCASWGGPFGEQYFGPGTRLTVT.